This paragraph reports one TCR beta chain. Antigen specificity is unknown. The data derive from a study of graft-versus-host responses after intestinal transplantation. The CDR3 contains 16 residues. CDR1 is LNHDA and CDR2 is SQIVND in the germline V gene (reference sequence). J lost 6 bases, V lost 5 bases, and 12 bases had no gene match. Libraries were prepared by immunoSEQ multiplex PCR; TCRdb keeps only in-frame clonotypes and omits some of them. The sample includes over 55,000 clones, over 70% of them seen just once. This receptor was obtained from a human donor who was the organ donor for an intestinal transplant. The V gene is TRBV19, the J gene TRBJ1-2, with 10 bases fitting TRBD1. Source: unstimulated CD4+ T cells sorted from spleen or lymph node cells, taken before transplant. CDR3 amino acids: CASSPRTGGGADGYTF. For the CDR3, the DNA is TGTGCCAGTAGTCCCCGGACAGGGGGAGGGGCCGATGGCTACACCTTC.